A selection of T cell receptor beta chains follows, all from one sample in a study of T cell repertoires in cytomegalovirus infection. TCRdb redid the calling of the reads with MiXCR, one entry per CDR3 protein. Among under 200,000 distinct CDR3 sequences, under 30% were seen once, and the ten largest hold 31%. The sample taken for sequencing was PBMCs. The receptors were sampled from a human donor in good health (CMV status not recorded). Some clones in this sample may be carry-over from other donors' samples. Each CDR3 is given with its conserved first and last residue. The order of the fields is J gene, V gene, CDR3 protein.

TRBJ2-3,TRBV7-2,CASKAGGRSTDTQYF
TRBJ1-6,TRBV5-1,CASSEGQDGDSPLHF
TRBJ2-1,TRBV2,CASLRESSSYNEQFF
TRBJ1-1,TRBV10-3,CATGQGPNTEAFF
TRBJ1-2,TRBV6-6,CASSSEGSPYGYTF
TRBJ1-2,TRBV7-2,CASSLGRNVPYGYTF
TRBJ2-5,TRBV20-1,CSALDRKTQETQYF
TRBJ2-1,TRBV11-2,CASSSLAGNTYNEQFF
TRBJ2-2,TRBV2,CASRGGGQGARTGELFF
TRBJ1-4,TRBV10-3,CAISESTGVEKLFF
TRBJ1-4,TRBV7-9,CASSFRDDEKLFF
TRBJ2-1,TRBV5-1,CASSLGEHHNEQFF
TRBJ2-3,TRBV2,CAPGERGSTDTQYF
TRBJ1-3,TRBV18,CASSPRGSGPGNTIYF
TRBJ2-5,TRBV5-1,CASSFLQGGGETQYF
TRBJ1-1,TRBV29-1,CSVALQGSGYTEAFF
TRBJ2-7,TRBV7-8,CASSLYHRVRGYEQYF
TRBJ2-1,TRBV7-6,CASSPGGRGGVNEQFF
TRBJ1-1,TRBV6-5,CASRPLQHRLNTEAFF
TRBJ2-3,TRBV20-1,CSVAGTSGAESTQYF
TRBJ1-5,TRBV12-3/TRBV12-4,CASSPGRTGQPQHF
TRBJ1-1,TRBV5-1,CASRVEANTEAFF
TRBJ1-4,TRBV19,CASRTGQGKPSEKLFF
TRBJ1-5,TRBV7-2,CASSLAATGQHQPQHF
TRBJ1-4,TRBV12-3/TRBV12-4,CASSRRSLNEKLFF
TRBJ2-1,TRBV7-9,CASSPKRTADIDEQFF
TRBJ1-2,TRBV12-3/TRBV12-4,CASKDGNLNYGYTF
TRBJ2-3,TRBV7-9,CASSSGGLFTDTQYF
TRBJ1-1,TRBV6-6,CASSYSSLNTEAFF
TRBJ1-1,TRBV7-8,CASSPRASEAFF
TRBJ1-1,TRBV7-9,CASSSSWGNTEAFF